Below are 7 T cell receptor beta chains sequenced from a single sample in a study of blood T cell repertoires in COVID-19. Sequencing used immunoSEQ multiplex PCR; TCRdb keeps in-frame clones, though not all of them. The table records a few hundred thousand clones, 80% to 90% of them present only once. The specimen was PBMCs or T cells enriched from blood (not recorded which). Source of these receptors: a man aged 30 to 45 who had recovered from COVID-19.

The chain carries TRBV30 and TRBJ1-1; TRBD1 matches at 7 bases. J gave up 7 bases and V 8 bases, and 16 bases lay outside the gene matches. CDR1 is GTSNPN and CDR2 is SVGIG in the germline V gene (reference sequence). The CDR3 is made up of 14 amino acids. The CDR3 sequence is CASRRTGPLLEAFF. In DNA, the CDR3 is TGTGCCAGCCGCAGGACAGGCCCTTTGCTTGAAGCTTTCTTT.

The CDR3 reads CASSQQGTQETQYF. The CDR3 region has the DNA TGTGCCAGCAGTCAACAGGGGACCCAAGAGACCCAGTACTTC. The J gene is TRBJ2-5, the V gene TRBV2; TRBD1 matches at 7 bases. With 5 bases clipped from V and 1 base from J, the junction kept 4 bases outside the gene matches. Germline values: CDR1 SNHLY, CDR2 FYNNEI. The CDR3 has 14 residues. Full variable domain (rest looked up from reference TRBV2 and TRBJ2-5): EPEVTQTPSHQVTQMGQEVILRCVPISNHLYFYWYRQILGQKVEFLVSFYNNEISEKSEIFDDQFSVERPDGSNFTLKIRSTKLEDSAMYFCASSQQGTQETQYFGPGTRLLVL.

This clone has a single count. The genes are TRBV4-1 and TRBJ2-1; tentatively, D is TRBD2 (5 bases). This CDR3 contains 17 residues. The germline CDR1 and CDR2 sequences are MGHRA and YSYEKL. Trimming pared 1 base from V and 6 bases from J, leaving 19 bases between. CDR3 bases: TGCGCCAGCAGCCAAGTGACTAATGTGGGCAGAACCAATGAGCAGTTCTTC. The encoded protein is CASSQVTNVGRTNEQFF.

The chain employs TRBV24-1 and TRBJ1-5, with 8 bases identical to TRBD1. Germline loops: CDR1 KGHDR, CDR2 SFDVKD. V lost 4 bases to trimming and J lost 0 bases; unmatched junction nucleotides: 13. The length of the CDR3 is 19 residues. The CDR3 spells CATSDSRDRGIYSNQPQHF. The CDR3 DNA is TGTGCCACCAGTGACTCCCGTGACAGGGGAATATATAGCAATCAGCCCCAGCATTTT.

The V gene is TRBV5-1, the J gene TRBJ2-5, with 8 bases identical to TRBD1. The CDR3 contains 16 residues. Per germline, CDR1 SGHRS and CDR2 YFSETQ. The V segment lost 4 bases and the J segment 5 bases; nucleotides outside the gene matches: 13. In DNA, the CDR3 is TGCGCCAGCAGCCGAGGACAGGGTGGAGGTAGTGAGACCCAGTACTTC. This sequence encodes CASSRGQGGGSETQYF.

This clone was found once. This chain uses TRBV29-1 with TRBJ2-3; 7 nucleotides agree with TRBD1. Trimming at V came to 8 bases and at J to 5 bases, leaving 7 bases not matched to a gene. CDR3 length equals 12 residues. The germline CDR1 and CDR2 sequences are SQVTM and ANQGSEA. DNA for the CDR3: TGCAGCATTATATCAGGGGGAGATACGCAGTATTTT. Encoded protein: CSIISGGDTQYF.

The sample holds a few counts of this clone. The rearrangement uses TRBV3-1 (or the pseudogene TRBV3-2) and TRBJ1-2; D gene uncertain. This CDR3 region has 15 residues. Looked up from germline, CDR1 is LGHDT and CDR2 is YNNKEL (reference sequence). V was shortened by 2 bases and J by 0 bases, with 10 bases between the two germline ends. The CDR3 loop reads CASSQQAKSNYGYTF. CDR3 sequence (DNA): TGTGCCAGCAGCCAACAGGCCAAGTCTAACTATGGCTACACCTTC.